The source of this T cell receptor beta chain is a study of cytomegalovirus exposure and HLA in healthy donors. Study-level points and caveats: In the analysis, some V segments, TRBV6-2 and TRBV6-3 included, were excluded as indistinguishable. Across donors, sequencing depth was assumed by presence/absence analyses to be roughly uniform.

This clone was seen a handful of times. No antigen is known for it. The study ran its PCR with 60 Vbeta and 13 Jbeta primers. Assay used: immunoSEQ multiplex PCR; TCRdb lists only in-frame clones, some missing. The sample has over 100,000 clones; around 79% are singletons. This CDR3 has 15 residues. The germline CDR1 and CDR2 sequences are SGHNT and YENEEA. Trimming removed 0 bases at V and 4 bases at J, with 11 bases between. Donors counted as nominally healthy when sampled, yet unrecorded immune exposures were likely. Sequenced material: PBMCs. The V and J genes are TRBV11-3 and TRBJ2-3, with D maybe TRBD1 (6 bases). The clonotype originates from a woman aged 25 to 39 in good health and CMV-seropositive. The CDR3, as DNA: TGTGCCAGCAGCTTAGACTCCTCAGGGGCAGATACGCAGTATTTT. It is translated as CASSLDSSGADTQYF.